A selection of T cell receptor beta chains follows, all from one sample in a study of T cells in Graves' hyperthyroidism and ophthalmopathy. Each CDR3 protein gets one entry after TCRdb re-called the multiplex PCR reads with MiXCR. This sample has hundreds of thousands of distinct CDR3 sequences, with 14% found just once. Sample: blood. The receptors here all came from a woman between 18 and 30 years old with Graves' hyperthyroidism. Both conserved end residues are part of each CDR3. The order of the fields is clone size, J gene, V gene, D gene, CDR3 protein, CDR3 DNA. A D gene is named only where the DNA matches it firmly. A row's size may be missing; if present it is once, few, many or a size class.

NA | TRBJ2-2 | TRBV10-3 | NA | CAIGAGLNTGELFF | TGTGCCATCGGGGCGGGATTGAACACCGGGGAGCTGTTTTTT
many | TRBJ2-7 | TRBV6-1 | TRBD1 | CASSYLSGGFYEQYF | TGTGCCAGCAGTTATTTGTCAGGGGGCTTCTACGAGCAGTACTTC
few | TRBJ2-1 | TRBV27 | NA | CASSPSRDFRPYNEQFF | TGTGCCAGCAGTCCGTCGAGGGACTTCAGGCCATACAATGAGCAGTTCTTC
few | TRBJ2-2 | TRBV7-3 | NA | CASSLLGENTGELFF | TGTGCCAGCAGCCTCCTGGGGGAGAACACCGGGGAGCTGTTTTTT
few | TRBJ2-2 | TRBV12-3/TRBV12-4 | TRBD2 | CASSLSGGRATGELFF | TGTGCCAGCAGTTTAAGCGGCGGGAGGGCCACCGGGGAGCTGTTTTTT
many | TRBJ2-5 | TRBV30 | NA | CAWSEQETQYF | TGTGCCTGGAGTGAGCAAGAGACCCAGTACTTC
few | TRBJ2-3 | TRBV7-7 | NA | CASSLGFSAQGPDTQYF | TGTGCCAGCAGCTTAGGCTTTTCAGCGCAGGGACCAGATACGCAGTATTTT
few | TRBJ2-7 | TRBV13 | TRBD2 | CASSPKGEGSYEQYF | TGTGCCAGCAGCCCAAAAGGGGAGGGCTCCTACGAGCAGTACTTC
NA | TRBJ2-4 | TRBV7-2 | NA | CASSLGGTLAKNIQYF | TGTGCCAGCAGCTTAGGCGGTACTCTAGCCAAAAACATTCAGTACTTC
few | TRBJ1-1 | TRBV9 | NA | CASSVDGSRGTEAFF | TGTGCCAGCAGCGTAGATGGAAGTAGGGGCACTGAAGCTTTCTTT
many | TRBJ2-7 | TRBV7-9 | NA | CASSPDDREPYEQYF | TGTGCCAGCAGCCCTGACGACCGGGAACCCTACGAGCAGTACTTC
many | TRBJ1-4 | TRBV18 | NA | CASSPSTNEKLFF | TGTGCCAGCTCACCTTCAACTAATGAAAAACTGTTTTTT
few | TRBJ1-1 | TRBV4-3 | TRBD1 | CASSRDRGVNTEAFF | TGCGCCAGCAGCCGGGACAGGGGCGTGAACACTGAAGCTTTCTTT
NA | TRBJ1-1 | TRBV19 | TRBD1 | CASSIEQGRALNTEAFF | TGTGCCAGTAGTATAGAACAGGGGAGGGCCCTGAACACTGAAGCTTTCTTT
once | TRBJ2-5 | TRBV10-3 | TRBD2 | CASAGLAGETQYF | TGTGCCTCAGCGGGACTAGCGGGAGAGACCCAGTACTTC
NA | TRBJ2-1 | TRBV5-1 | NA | CASSLAADVHEQFF | TGCGCCAGCAGCTTGGCAGCGGACGTTCATGAGCAGTTCTTC
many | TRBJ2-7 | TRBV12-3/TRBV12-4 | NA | CASRLGTSEQYF | TGTGCCAGCAGACTAGGGACGTCCGAGCAGTACTTC
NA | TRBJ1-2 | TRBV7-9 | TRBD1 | CASRSGQGGGRGYTF | TGTGCCAGCAGATCAGGACAGGGGGGAGGACGGGGCTACACCTTC
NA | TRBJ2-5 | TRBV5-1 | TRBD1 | CASSGTGRGTQYF | TGCGCCAGCAGTGGGACAGGTCGAGGGACCCAGTACTTC
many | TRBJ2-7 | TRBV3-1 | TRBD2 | CASSPGTSMHEQYF | TGTGCCAGCAGTCCCGGGACTAGTATGCACGAGCAGTACTTC
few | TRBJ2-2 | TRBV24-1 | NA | CATSGLGNYTGELFF | TGTGCCACCAGTGGGCTGGGGAACTACACCGGGGAGCTGTTTTTT
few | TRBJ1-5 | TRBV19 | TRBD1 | CASRWQGAINQPQHF | TGTGCCAGTAGATGGCAGGGGGCTATCAATCAGCCCCAGCATTTT
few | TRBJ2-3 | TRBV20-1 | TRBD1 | CSTTGGLTDTQYF | TGCAGTACGACAGGGGGCCTGACAGATACGCAGTATTTT
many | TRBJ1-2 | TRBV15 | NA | CATSNQGPLANYGYTF | TGTGCCACCAGCAACCAAGGGCCTCTAGCTAACTATGGCTACACCTTC
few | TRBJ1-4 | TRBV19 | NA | CASSIAGPTNEKLFF | TGTGCCAGTAGTATCGCCGGACCAACTAATGAAAAACTGTTTTTT
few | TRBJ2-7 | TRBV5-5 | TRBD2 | CASSAGTSGGYEQYF | TGTGCCAGCAGCGCCGGGACTAGCGGGGGCTACGAGCAGTACTTC
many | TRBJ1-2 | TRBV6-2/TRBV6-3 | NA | CASSHSYGYTF | TGTGCCAGCAGCCACAGCTATGGCTACACCTTC
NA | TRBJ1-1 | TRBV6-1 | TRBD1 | CATQGAREAFF | TGTGCCACCCAGGGGGCAAGAGAAGCTTTCTTT
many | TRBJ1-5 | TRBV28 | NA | CASSSNRDYSNQPQHF | TGTGCCAGCAGTTCAAACAGGGACTATAGCAATCAGCCCCAGCATTTT
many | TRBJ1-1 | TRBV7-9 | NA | CASTTERSNTEAFF | TGTGCCAGCACCACGGAGAGGTCGAACACTGAAGCTTTCTTT
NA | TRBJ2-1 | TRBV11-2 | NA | CASSSPKGRGTYNEQFF | TGTGCCAGCAGCTCGCCGAAGGGCAGAGGTACGTACAATGAGCAGTTCTTC
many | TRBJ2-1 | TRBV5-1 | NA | CASSYLSRPDEQFF | TGCGCCAGCAGCTACTTATCTCGTCCCGATGAGCAGTTCTTC
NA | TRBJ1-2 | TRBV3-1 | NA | CASSQERAALNYGYTF | TGTGCCAGCAGCCAAGAAAGGGCAGCTTTAAACTATGGCTACACCTTC
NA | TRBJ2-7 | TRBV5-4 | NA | CASTKYFGRSYEQYF | TGTGCCAGCACCAAATACTTCGGCCGATCCTACGAGCAGTACTTC
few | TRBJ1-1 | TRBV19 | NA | CASGPLNTEAFF | TGTGCCAGTGGACCGCTGAACACTGAAGCTTTCTTT
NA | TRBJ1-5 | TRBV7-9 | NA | CASAQSYSNQPQHF | TGTGCCAGCGCACAAAGTTATAGCAATCAGCCCCAGCATTTT
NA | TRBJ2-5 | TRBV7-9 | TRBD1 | CASSSTGAVLETQYF | TGTGCCAGCAGCTCGACAGGGGCCGTCCTAGAGACCCAGTACTTC
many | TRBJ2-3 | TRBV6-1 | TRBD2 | CASSLLAGEREDTQYF | TGTGCCAGCAGTTTACTAGCGGGAGAAAGGGAGGATACGCAGTATTTT
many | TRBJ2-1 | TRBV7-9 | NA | CASSPTGSSSYNEQFF | TGTGCCAGCAGCCCTACGGGATCTAGCTCCTACAATGAGCAGTTCTTC
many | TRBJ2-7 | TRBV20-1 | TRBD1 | CSARGTGYEQYF | TGCAGTGCTAGAGGGACAGGCTACGAGCAGTACTTC
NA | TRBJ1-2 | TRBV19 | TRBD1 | CASSTIGTEYYGYTF | TGTGCCAGTAGTACAATCGGGACAGAATACTATGGCTACACCTTC
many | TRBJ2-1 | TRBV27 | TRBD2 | CASSKILRTSGRNEQFF | TGTGCCAGCAGCAAAATCCTCCGGACTAGCGGGAGAAATGAGCAGTTCTTC
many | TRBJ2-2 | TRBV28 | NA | CASSSWTVTTNTGELFF | TGTGCCAGCAGTTCCTGGACGGTGACGACTAACACCGGGGAGCTGTTTTTT
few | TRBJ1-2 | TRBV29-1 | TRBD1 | CSVTQGLGYTF | TGCAGCGTTACACAGGGGCTTGGCTACACCTTC
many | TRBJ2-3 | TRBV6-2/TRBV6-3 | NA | CASSSYRGSPSTDTQYF | TGTGCCAGCAGTTCCTACCGGGGGAGCCCTAGCACAGATACGCAGTATTTT
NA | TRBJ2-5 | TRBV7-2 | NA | CASSYLGLGLETQYF | TGTGCCAGCAGCTACCTGGGGCTCGGGCTGGAGACCCAGTACTTC
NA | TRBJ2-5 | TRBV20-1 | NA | CSAGHTSSAETQYF | TGCAGTGCTGGACACACAAGTAGCGCTGAGACCCAGTACTTC
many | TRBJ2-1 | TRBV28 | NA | CASSLNNEQFF | TGCGCCAGCAGCCTGAACAATGAGCAGTTCTTC